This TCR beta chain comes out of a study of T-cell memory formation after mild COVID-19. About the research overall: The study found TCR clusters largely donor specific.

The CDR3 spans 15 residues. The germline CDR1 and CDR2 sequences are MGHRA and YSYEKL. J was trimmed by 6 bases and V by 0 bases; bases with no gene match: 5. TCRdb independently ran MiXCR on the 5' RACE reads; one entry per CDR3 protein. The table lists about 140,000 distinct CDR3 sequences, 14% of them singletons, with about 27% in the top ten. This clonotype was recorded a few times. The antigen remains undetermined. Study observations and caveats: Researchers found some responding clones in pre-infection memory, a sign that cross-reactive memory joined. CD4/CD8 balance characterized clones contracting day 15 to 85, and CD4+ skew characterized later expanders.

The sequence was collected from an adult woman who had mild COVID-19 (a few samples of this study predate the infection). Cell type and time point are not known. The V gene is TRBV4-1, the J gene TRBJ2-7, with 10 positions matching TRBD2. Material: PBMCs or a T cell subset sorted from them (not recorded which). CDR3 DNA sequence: TGCGCCAGCAGCCAAGATAGGCTAGCGGGGGTCGAGCAGTACTTC. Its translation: CASSQDRLAGVEQYF.